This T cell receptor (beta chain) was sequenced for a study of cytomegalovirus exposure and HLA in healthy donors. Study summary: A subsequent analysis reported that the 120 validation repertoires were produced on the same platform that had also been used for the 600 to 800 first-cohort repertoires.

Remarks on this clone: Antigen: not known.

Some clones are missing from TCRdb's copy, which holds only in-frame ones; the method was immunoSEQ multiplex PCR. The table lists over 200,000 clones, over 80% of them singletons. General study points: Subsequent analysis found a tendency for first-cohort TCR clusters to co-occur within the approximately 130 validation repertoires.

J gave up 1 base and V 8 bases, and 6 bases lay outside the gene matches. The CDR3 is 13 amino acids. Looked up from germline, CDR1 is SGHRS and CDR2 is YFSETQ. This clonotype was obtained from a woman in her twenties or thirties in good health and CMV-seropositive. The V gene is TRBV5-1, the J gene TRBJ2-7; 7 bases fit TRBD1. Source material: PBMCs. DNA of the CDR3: TGCGCCAGTGGAAGGACAGGATCCTACGAGCAGTACTTC. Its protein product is CASGRTGSYEQYF.